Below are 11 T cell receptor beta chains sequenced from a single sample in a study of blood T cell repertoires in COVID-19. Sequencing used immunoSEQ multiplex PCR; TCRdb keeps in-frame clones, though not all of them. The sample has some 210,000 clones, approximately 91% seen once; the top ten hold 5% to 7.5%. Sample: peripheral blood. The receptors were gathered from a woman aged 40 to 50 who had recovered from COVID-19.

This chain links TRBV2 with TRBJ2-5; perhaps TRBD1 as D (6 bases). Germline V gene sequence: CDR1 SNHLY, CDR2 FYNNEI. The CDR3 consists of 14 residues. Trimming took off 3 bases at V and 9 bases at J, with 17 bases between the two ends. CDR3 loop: CASSDNRSRGSQYF. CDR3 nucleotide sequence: TGTGCCAGCAGTGATAACAGGAGTAGGGGGTCCCAGTACTTC. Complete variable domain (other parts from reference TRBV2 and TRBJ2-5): EPEVTQTPSHQVTQMGQEVILRCVPISNHLYFYWYRQILGQKVEFLVSFYNNEISEKSEIFDDQFSVERPDGSNFTLKIRSTKLEDSAMYFCASSDNRSRGSQYFGPGTRLLVL.

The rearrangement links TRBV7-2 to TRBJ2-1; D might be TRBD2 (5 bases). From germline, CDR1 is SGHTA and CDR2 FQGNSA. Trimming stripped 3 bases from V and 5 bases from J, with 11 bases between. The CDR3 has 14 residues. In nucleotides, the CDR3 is TGTGCCAGCAGCTTTCGGGGTGGGGACAATGAGCAGTTCTTC. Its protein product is CASSFRGGDNEQFF.

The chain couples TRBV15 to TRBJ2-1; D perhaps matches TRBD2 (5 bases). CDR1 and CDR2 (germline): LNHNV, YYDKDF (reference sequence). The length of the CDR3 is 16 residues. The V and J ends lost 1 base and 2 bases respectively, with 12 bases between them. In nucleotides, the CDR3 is TGTGCCACCAGCAGAGGGTTAGCGATCACCTACAATGAGCAGTTCTTC. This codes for CATSRGLAITYNEQFF.

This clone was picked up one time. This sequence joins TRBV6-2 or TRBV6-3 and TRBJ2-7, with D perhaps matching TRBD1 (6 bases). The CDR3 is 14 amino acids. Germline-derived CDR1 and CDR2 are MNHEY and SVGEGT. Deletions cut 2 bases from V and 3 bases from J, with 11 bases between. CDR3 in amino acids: CASSYVGQYYEQYF. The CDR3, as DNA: TGTGCCAGCAGTTACGTCGGACAGTACTACGAGCAGTACTTC.

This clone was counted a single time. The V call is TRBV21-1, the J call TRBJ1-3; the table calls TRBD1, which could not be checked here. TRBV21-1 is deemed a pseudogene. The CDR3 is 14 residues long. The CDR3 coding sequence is TGTGCCAGCAGCAACCCAGGGAACGGAAACACCATATATTTT. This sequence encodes CASSNPGNGNTIYF.

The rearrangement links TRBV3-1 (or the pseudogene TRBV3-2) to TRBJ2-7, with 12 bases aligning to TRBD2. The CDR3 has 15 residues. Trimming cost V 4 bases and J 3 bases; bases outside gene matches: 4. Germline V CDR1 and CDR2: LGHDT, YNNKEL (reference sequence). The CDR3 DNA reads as TGTGCCAGCAGCCCAGCTAGCGGGGGGGGCTACGAGCAGTACTTC. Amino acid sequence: CASSPASGGGYEQYF.

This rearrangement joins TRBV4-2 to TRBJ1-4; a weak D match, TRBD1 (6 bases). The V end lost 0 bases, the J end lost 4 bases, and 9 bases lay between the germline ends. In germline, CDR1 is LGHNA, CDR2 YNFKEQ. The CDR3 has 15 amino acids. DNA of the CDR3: TGTGCCAGCAGCCAAGATGGACAGCGTAATGAAAAACTGTTTTTT. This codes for CASSQDGQRNEKLFF.

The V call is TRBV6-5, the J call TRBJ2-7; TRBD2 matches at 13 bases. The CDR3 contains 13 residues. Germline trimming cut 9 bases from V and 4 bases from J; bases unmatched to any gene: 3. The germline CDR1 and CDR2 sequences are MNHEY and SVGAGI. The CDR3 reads CASQGLAGYEQYF. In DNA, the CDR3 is TGTGCCAGTCAGGGACTAGCGGGGTACGAGCAGTACTTC.

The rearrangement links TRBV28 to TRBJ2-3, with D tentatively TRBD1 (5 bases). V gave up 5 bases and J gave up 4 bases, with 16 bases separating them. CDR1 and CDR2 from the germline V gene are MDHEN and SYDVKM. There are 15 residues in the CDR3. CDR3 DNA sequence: TGTGCCAGCAGTCAAGGGGTCAATAGGGCAGATACGCAGTATTTT. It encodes CASSQGVNRADTQYF.

This chain's CDR3 is CASSQEGRLAGGTQYF. DNA for the CDR3: TGTGCCAGCAGCCAAGAAGGGAGACTAGCGGGAGGTACGCAGTATTTT. J is TRBJ2-3 and V is TRBV4-2, with 13 bases identical to TRBD2. The trim removed 0 bases at V and 8 bases at J, leaving 5 bases unmatched. Germline CDR1 LGHNA, CDR2 YNFKEQ. The CDR3 has 16 residues.

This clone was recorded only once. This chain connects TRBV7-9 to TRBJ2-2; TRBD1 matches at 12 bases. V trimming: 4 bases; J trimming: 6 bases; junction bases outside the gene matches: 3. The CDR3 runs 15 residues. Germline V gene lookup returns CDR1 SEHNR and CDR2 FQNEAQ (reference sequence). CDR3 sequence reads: CASSSGQGASGELFF. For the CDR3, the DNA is TGTGCCAGCAGCTCGGGACAGGGGGCCTCCGGGGAGCTGTTTTTT.